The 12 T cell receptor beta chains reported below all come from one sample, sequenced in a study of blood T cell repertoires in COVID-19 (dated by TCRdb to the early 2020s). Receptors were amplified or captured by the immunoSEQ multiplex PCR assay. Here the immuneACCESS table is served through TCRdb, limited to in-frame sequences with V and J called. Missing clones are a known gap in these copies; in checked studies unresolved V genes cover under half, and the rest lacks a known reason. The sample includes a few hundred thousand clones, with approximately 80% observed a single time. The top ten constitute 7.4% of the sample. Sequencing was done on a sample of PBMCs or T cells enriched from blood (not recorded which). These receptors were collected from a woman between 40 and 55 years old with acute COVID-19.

The CDR3 loop is CASREQGVGETQYF. In nucleotides, the CDR3 is TGTGCCAGCAGAGAACAGGGGGTGGGTGAGACCCAGTACTTC. The chain recombines TRBV7-9 with TRBJ2-5; 8 bases match TRBD1. Germline V gene data show CDR1 as SEHNR and CDR2 as FQNEAQ (reference sequence). The CDR3 sequence is 14 residues long. The junction had 8 bases not matched to a gene; V was cut back by 6 bases and J by 5 bases. Full variable domain (missing parts from reference TRBV7-9 and TRBJ2-5): DTGVSQNPRHKITKRGQNVTFRCDPISEHNRLYWYRQTLGQGPEFLTYFQNEAQLEKSRLLSDRFSAERPKGSFSTLEIQRTEQGDSAMYLCASREQGVGETQYFGPGTRLLVL.

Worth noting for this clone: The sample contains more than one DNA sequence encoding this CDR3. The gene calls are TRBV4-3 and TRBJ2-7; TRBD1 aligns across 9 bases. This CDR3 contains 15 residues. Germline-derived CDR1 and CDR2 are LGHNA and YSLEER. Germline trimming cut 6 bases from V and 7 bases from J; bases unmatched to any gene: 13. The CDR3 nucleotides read TGCGCCAGCAGTTTCTCCGGGACAGGGCAGTATGAGCAGTACTTC. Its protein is CASSFSGTGQYEQYF.

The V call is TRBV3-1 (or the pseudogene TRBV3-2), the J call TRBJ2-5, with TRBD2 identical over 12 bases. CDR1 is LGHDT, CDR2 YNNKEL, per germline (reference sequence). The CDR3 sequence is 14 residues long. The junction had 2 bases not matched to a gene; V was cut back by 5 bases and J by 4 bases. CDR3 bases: TGTGCCAGCAGCTCACTAGCGGGAGGAGAGACCCAGTACTTC. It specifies CASSSLAGGETQYF.

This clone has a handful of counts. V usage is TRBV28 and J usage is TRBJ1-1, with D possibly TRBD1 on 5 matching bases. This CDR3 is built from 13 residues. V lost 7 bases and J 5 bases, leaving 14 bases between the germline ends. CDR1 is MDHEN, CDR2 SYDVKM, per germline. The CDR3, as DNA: TGTGCCAGCAACGGCAGGGTGGCGACTGAAGCTTTCTTT. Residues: CASNGRVATEAFF.

Here the CDR3 DNA reads TGTGCCAGCAGCGCCCATTCCGGTGTCGAGCAGTACTTC. This codes for CASSAHSGVEQYF. The V call is TRBV9, the J call TRBJ2-7; D ambiguous. Germline V gives CDR1 SGDLS, CDR2 YYNGEE. The CDR3 sequence is 13 residues long. The V end lost 3 bases, the J end lost 6 bases, and 13 bases lay between the germline ends.

CDR3 coding DNA: TGTGCCAGCAGTTTATCCCCCCAGGGAAGGCCCCAGCATTTT. It is translated as CASSLSPQGRPQHF. The chain is built from TRBV27 and TRBJ1-5; TRBD1 is a possible D gene (5 bases). V was trimmed by 0 bases and J by 9 bases, leaving 12 bases between them. The CDR3 loop spans 14 amino acids. In germline, CDR1 is MNHEY, CDR2 SMNVEV (reference sequence).

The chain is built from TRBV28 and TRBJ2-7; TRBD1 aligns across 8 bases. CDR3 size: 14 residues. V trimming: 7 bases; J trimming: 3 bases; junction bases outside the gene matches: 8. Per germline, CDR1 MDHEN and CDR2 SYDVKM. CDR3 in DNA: TGTGCCAGCACTGACAGGGGTTCCCTCTACGAGCAGTACTTC. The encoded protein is CASTDRGSLYEQYF.

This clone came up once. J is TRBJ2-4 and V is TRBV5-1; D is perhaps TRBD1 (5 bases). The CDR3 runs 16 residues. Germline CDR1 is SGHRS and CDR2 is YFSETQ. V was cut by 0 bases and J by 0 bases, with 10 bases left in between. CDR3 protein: CASSLGQGGAKNIQYF. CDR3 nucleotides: TGCGCCAGCAGCTTGGGGCAGGGTGGAGCCAAAAACATTCAGTACTTC.

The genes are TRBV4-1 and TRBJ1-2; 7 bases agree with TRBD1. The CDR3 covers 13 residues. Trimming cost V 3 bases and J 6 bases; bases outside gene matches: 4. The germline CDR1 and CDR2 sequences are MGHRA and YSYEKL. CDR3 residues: CASSHLDRDGYTF. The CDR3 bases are TGCGCCAGCAGCCACTTAGACAGGGATGGCTACACCTTC.

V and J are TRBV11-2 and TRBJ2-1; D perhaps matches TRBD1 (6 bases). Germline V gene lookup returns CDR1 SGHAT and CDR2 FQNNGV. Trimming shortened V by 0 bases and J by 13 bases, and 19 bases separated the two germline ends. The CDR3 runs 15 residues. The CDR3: CASSLDLLLGAHQFF. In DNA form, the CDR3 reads TGTGCCAGCAGCTTAGATCTGCTTTTGGGGGCCCACCAGTTCTTC.

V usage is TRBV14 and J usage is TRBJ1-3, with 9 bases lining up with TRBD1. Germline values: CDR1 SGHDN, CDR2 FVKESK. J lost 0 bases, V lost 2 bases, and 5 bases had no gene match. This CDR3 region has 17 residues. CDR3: CASSQMGQGTSGNTIYF. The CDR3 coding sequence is TGTGCCAGCAGCCAAATGGGACAGGGCACCTCTGGAAACACCATATATTTT.

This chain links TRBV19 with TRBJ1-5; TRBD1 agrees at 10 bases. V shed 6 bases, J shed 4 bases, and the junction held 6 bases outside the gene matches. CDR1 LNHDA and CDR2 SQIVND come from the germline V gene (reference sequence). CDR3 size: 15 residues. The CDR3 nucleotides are TGTGCCAGTAGGACACCGGGACAGGGGAATCAGCCCCAGCATTTT. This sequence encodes CASRTPGQGNQPQHF.